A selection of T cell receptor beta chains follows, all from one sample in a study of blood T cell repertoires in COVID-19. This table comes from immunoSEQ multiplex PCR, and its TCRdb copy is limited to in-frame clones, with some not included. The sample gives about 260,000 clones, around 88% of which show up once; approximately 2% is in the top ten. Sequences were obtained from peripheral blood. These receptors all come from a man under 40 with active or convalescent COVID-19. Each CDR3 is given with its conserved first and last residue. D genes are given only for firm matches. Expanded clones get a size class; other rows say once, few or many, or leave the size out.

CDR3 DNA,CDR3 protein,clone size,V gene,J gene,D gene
TGTGCCAGCAGCCATCGGCCCACAGGGGCAAGTAACTATGGCTACACCTTC,CASSHRPTGASNYGYTF,-,TRBV3-1/TRBV3-2,TRBJ1-2,TRBD1
TGTGCCAGCAGTTTACGACAGAAAGACACAGATACGCAGTATTTT,CASSLRQKDTDTQYF,few,TRBV27,TRBJ2-3,-
TGTGCCAGCAGTTGGGGAGGTTCGGGCAATCAGCCCCAGCATTTT,CASSWGGSGNQPQHF,-,TRBV6-2/TRBV6-3,TRBJ1-5,-
TGTGCCAGCAGCGGGCAAGCCTGGGGCTACACCTTC,CASSGQAWGYTF,-,TRBV5-6,TRBJ1-2,-
TGTGCCAGCAGCCATACGAAGCTAGCGAAGACCTACGAGCAGTACTTC,CASSHTKLAKTYEQYF,-,TRBV3-1/TRBV3-2,TRBJ2-7,-
TGTGCCAGCAGCGCACGAATCGGAACAGGGGATGATGGCTACACCTTC,CASSARIGTGDDGYTF,-,TRBV5-5,TRBJ1-2,TRBD1
TGTGCCAGCAGGGGCCTGCGGGGCCGTGAAGCTTTCTTT,CASRGLRGREAFF,-,TRBV12-3/TRBV12-4,TRBJ1-1,-
TGTGCCAGCAGCTTAAGCGGGACGATATCCCGGGCTTTCTTT,CASSLSGTISRAFF,-,TRBV7-2,TRBJ1-1,-
TGCGCCAGCAGCCAAGATATTACAGACTATGGCTACACCTTC,CASSQDITDYGYTF,-,TRBV4-3,TRBJ1-2,-
TGTGCTAGTGGTTTGGTATTAGGACAGACCACGCGAATCAAAGAGACCCAGTACTTC,CASGLVLGQTTRIKETQYF,-,TRBV12-5,TRBJ2-5,-
TGTGCCAGCAGTTTGCGGGCCTACGAGCAGTACTTC,CASSLRAYEQYF,-,TRBV12-3/TRBV12-4,TRBJ2-7,-